Listed below are T cell receptor beta chains from one sample, sequenced in a study of cytomegalovirus exposure and HLA in healthy donors. Repertoires were generated with immunoSEQ multiplex PCR, while TCRdb's copy carries only in-frame clones and drops some. Of around 250,000 clones listed, roughly 90% are singletons. The sequenced sample consisted of PBMCs. These TCRs come from a woman aged 18-30 years in good health and CMV-seronegative. Each CDR3 is given without its conserved first and last residue. Expanded clones are given a class, and other clones once, few, many or no size at all.

V	size	J	CDR3
TRBV7-3	.	TRBJ2-1	ASSLFAVAGGPAPEQF
TRBV6-5	.	TRBJ1-2	ASSTRTGDGYT
TRBV7-9	once	TRBJ2-1	ASSLDSYNEQF
TRBV4-1	.	TRBJ1-6	ASSQAGQGGNSPLH
TRBV2	.	TRBJ1-5	ASSTGVGQPQH
TRBV5-1	.	TRBJ2-3	ASSLGSADTQY
TRBV7-9	.	TRBJ2-2	ASSSHRVSNTGELF
TRBV7-2	.	TRBJ2-3	ASSLAPGQGFTDTQY
TRBV6-6	.	TRBJ1-5	ASTSQWDQPQH
TRBV30	.	TRBJ1-5	AWTPPGEVQPQH
TRBV7-6	few	TRBJ1-2	ASSLGQGGYT
TRBV7-2	once	TRBJ2-7	ASSLGAGTTHEQY